What follows is one TCR beta chain and its context. Its antigen is unidentified. The time point was: time of PML onset. Every PCR reaction included synthetic inline CDR3 controls for all V-J pairings. TCRdb's table, derived via immunoSEQ multiplex PCR, lists solely in-frame clones and lacks some. The profile shows more than 30,000 clones, approximately 90% of them singletons. These data belong to a study of multiple sclerosis patients with progressive multifocal leukoencephalopathy. The CDR3 covers 14 residues. The germline V gene encodes CDR1 MDHEN and CDR2 SYDVKM. Trimming cost V 8 bases and J 4 bases; bases outside gene matches: 9. Notes on the study in general: In most PML patients, TRB repertoires appeared less diverse by entropy.

This clonotype originated in a middle-aged woman with progressive multifocal leukoencephalopathy. The specimen comprised PBMCs, sampled from a patient treated with natalizumab. This chain uses TRBV28 with TRBJ2-5, with 8 nucleotides matching TRBD2. The CDR3 is CASALGGAVETQYF. The CDR3 region has the DNA TGTGCCAGCGCACTCGGGGGGGCTGTAGAGACCCAGTACTTC.